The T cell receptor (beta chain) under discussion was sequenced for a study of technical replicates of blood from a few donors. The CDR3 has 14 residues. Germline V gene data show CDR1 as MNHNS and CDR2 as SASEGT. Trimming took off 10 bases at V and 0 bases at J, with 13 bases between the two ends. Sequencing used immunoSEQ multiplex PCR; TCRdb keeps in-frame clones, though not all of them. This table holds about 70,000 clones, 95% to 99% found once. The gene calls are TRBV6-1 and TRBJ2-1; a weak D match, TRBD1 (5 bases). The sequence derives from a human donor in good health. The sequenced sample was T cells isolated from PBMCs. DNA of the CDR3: TGTGCCACCAATAGACAGAGCTCCTACAATGAGCAGTTCTTC. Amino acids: CATNRQSSYNEQFF.